The subject of this entry is one T cell receptor (beta chain). Germline assignment: CDR1 MNHNY and CDR2 SVGAGI (reference sequence). This CDR3 region has 15 residues. Losses at the gene ends were 0 bases for V and 4 bases for J; bases not matched to a gene: 4. The entry originates in a study of cytomegalovirus exposure and HLA in healthy donors. Overall study context: Among the roughly 370 genotyped donors, approximately 82% were placed in the Caucasian-associated ancestry cluster.

PCR involved 60 Vbeta and 13 Jbeta primers. Using immunoSEQ multiplex PCR, the repertoire was profiled, and TCRdb retains in-frame clones only, with some absent. The data hold roughly 130,000 clones, with over 60% observed a single time. This clonotype was sampled from a human donor in good health. Sequencing was carried out using PBMCs. The V gene is TRBV6-6, the J gene TRBJ2-5; 8 bases are shared with TRBD1. CDR3 loop: CASSYSRGRGETQYF. The DNA of the CDR3 is TGTGCCAGCAGTTACTCCAGGGGGCGAGGAGAGACCCAGTACTTC.